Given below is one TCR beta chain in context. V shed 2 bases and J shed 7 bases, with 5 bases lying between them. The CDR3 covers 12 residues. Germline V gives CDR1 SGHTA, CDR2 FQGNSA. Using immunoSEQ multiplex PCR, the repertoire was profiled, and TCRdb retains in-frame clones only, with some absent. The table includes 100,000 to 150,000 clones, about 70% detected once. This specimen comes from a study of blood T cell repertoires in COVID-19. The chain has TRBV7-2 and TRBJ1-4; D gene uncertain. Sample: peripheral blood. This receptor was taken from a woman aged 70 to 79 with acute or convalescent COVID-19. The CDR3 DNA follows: TGTGCCAGCAGCTTATTCGGTGAAAAACTGTTTTTT. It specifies CASSLFGEKLFF.